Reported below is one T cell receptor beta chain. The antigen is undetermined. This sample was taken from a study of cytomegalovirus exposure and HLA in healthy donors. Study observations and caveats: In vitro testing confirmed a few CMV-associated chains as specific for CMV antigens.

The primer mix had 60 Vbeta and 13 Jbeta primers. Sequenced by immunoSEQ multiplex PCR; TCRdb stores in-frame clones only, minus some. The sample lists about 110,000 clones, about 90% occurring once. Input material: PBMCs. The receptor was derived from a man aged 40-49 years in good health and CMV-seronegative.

This CDR3 is CASSSQGVGNSPLHF. The CDR3 region has the DNA TGTGCCAGCAGTTCGCAGGGGGTGGGTAATTCACCCCTCCACTTT. The rearrangement joins TRBV6-6 to TRBJ1-6; 7 nucleotides agree with TRBD1. The length of the CDR3 is 15 residues. Germline CDR1 reads MNHNY; CDR2 reads SVGAGI (reference sequence). Germline trimming cut 4 bases from V and 6 bases from J; bases unmatched to any gene: 6.